The entry below describes one TCR beta chain. No antigen is known for it. Repertoires were generated with immunoSEQ multiplex PCR, while TCRdb's copy carries only in-frame clones and drops some. Of tens of thousands of clones in the sample, over 85% were seen once. Per germline, CDR1 SGHTA and CDR2 FQGTGA. The CDR3 totals 16 residues. V was clipped by 2 bases and J by 6 bases, with 16 bases between them. These data are taken from a study of cytomegalovirus exposure and HLA in healthy donors. Points from the study as a whole: For most TCR sequences rarity was the rule, although some public TCRs occurred in many donors. Reports credit the classifier with highly specific, highly sensitive diagnosis of cytomegalovirus status.

The specimen sequenced was PBMCs. This clonotype originated in a man aged 18 to 29 in good health and CMV-seropositive. This chain connects TRBV7-3 to TRBJ2-2, with a weak D call TRBD2 (6 bases). The CDR3 region is CASSLSPGRFAGELFF. Here the CDR3 DNA reads TGTGCCAGCAGCTTATCACCAGGGAGGTTTGCCGGGGAGCTGTTTTTT.